The rows below give T cell receptor beta chains drawn from one sample of a study of blood T cell repertoires in COVID-19. Repertoires were generated with immunoSEQ multiplex PCR, while TCRdb's copy carries only in-frame clones and drops some. The sample shows some 42,000 clones, roughly 93% of them seen only once. Sequencing was performed on peripheral blood. These receptors were taken from a man aged 45 to 65 with active COVID-19. Each CDR3 is given without its conserved first and last residue. Fields, in order: D gene, clone size, V gene, J gene, CDR3 protein. A D gene is named only where the DNA matches it firmly. Part of the rows lack a size; the others show once, few, many or a class for expanded clones.

d_call: TRBD1; clone_size: .; v_call: TRBV11-2; j_call: TRBJ2-7; cdr3_aa: ASSRTGTNGEQY
d_call: .; clone_size: once; v_call: TRBV30; j_call: TRBJ2-7; cdr3_aa: AWSLVSEQY
d_call: TRBD1; clone_size: .; v_call: TRBV5-1; j_call: TRBJ1-3; cdr3_aa: ASSLAGQPGNTIY
d_call: TRBD1; clone_size: .; v_call: TRBV2; j_call: TRBJ2-3; cdr3_aa: ASSRGQGQGLDTQY
d_call: TRBD1; clone_size: .; v_call: TRBV4-1; j_call: TRBJ1-4; cdr3_aa: ASSNTGGTNEKLF
d_call: .; clone_size: .; v_call: TRBV27; j_call: TRBJ2-6; cdr3_aa: ASSPGHSGANVLT
d_call: TRBD1; clone_size: .; v_call: TRBV3-1/TRBV3-2; j_call: TRBJ2-5; cdr3_aa: ASSRRTGSETQY
d_call: .; clone_size: .; v_call: TRBV11-2; j_call: TRBJ1-1; cdr3_aa: ASTNGGARAF
d_call: TRBD1; clone_size: .; v_call: TRBV28; j_call: TRBJ2-1; cdr3_aa: ASNNAQGDSYNEQF
d_call: .; clone_size: .; v_call: TRBV7-2; j_call: TRBJ1-5; cdr3_aa: ASSLMRDRGEPQH